The 10 T cell receptor beta chains below come from one sample, sequenced in a study of blood T cell repertoires in COVID-19. The repertoire was sequenced with immunoSEQ multiplex PCR; TCRdb's copy has only in-frame clones and lacks some. The repertoire holds 240,000 or so clones, 86% seen once, with roughly 1.9% in the top ten. Sequenced input: PBMCs or T cells enriched from blood (not recorded which). These receptors originate from a woman aged 50 to 65 who had recovered from COVID-19.

The V gene is TRBV7-9, the J gene TRBJ2-1, with TRBD2 as a possible D gene (6 bases). This CDR3 has 15 residues. The germline V gene encodes CDR1 SEHNR and CDR2 FQNEAQ (reference sequence). V dropped 2 bases and J dropped 7 bases, with 15 bases sitting between them. CDR3 DNA sequence: TGTGCCAGCAGCTTACAATGGGCTAGCGAGAATGAGCAGTTCTTC. This translates into CASSLQWASENEQFF.

This rearrangement joins TRBV19 to TRBJ1-1; 7 bases line up with TRBD1. Germline values: CDR1 LNHDA, CDR2 SQIVND (reference sequence). CDR3 size: 15 residues. V was pared by 5 bases and J by 0 bases, with 6 bases of the junction left unmatched. CDR3 sequence: CASSPWTGMNTEAFF. The DNA of the CDR3 is TGTGCCAGTAGTCCTTGGACAGGTATGAACACTGAAGCTTTCTTT.

The V call is TRBV29-1, the J call TRBJ2-7, with 10 bases identical to TRBD1. The CDR3 runs 14 residues. Per the germline V gene, CDR1 is SQVTM and CDR2 is ANQGSEA. J was trimmed by 0 bases and V by 1 base; bases with no gene match: 0. The CDR3 sequence: CSVEGTGGSYEQYF. In DNA form, the CDR3 reads TGCAGCGTTGAAGGGACAGGGGGCTCCTACGAGCAGTACTTC.

This sequence joins TRBV3-1 (or the pseudogene TRBV3-2) and TRBJ1-2, with 9 bases identical to TRBD1. Trimming took 1 base from V and 4 from J; bases not matched to a gene: 16. This CDR3 region has 19 residues. Looked up from germline, CDR1 is LGHDT and CDR2 is YNNKEL (reference sequence). The CDR3, as DNA: TGTGCCAGCAGCCAAGTCTGGGACAGGGATACTCTAGAGGGCTATGGCTACACCTTC. Its translation: CASSQVWDRDTLEGYGYTF.

The gene calls are TRBV7-9 and TRBJ2-7; maybe TRBD2 (6 bases). This CDR3 contains 15 residues. V was clipped by 2 bases and J by 2 bases, with 13 bases between them. Germline-derived CDR1 and CDR2 are SEHNR and FQNEAQ (reference sequence). In nucleotides, the CDR3 is TGTGCCAGCAGCTTAACGGGGGACCATACCTACGAGCAGTACTTC. It is translated as CASSLTGDHTYEQYF.

This sequence joins TRBV5-5 and TRBJ1-2; D remains ambiguous. Trimming cost V 2 bases and J 2 bases, with 19 bases left between them. The V gene's germline CDR1 is SGHKS and CDR2 YYEKEE (reference sequence). This CDR3 has 17 residues. The CDR3 coding sequence is TGTGCCAGCAGCTTAGTCCGGAGCGGGGATAAAAACTATGGCTACACCTTC. Amino acid sequence: CASSLVRSGDKNYGYTF. Filled out from reference TRBV5-5 and TRBJ1-2, the complete variable domain reads DAGVTQSPTHLIKTRGQQVTLRCSPISGHKSVSWYQQVLGQGPQFIFQYYEKEERGRGNFPDRFSARQFPNYSSELNVNALLLGDSALYLCASSLVRSGDKNYGYTFGSGTRLTVV.

The chain couples TRBV7-2 to TRBJ2-2, with 7 bases matching TRBD2. CDR1 and CDR2 from the germline V gene are SGHTA and FQGNSA. The length of the CDR3 is 16 residues. The ends lost 1 base at V and 8 bases at J; junction bases unmatched: 10. The CDR3 coding sequence is TGTGCCAGCAGCTTAGTAGCGGGCCCGACTAGTGGGGAGCTGTTTTTT. It is translated as CASSLVAGPTSGELFF.

J is TRBJ2-5 and V is TRBV2; 8 bases are a match to TRBD1. J gave up 4 bases and V 3 bases, and 7 bases lay outside the gene matches. The CDR3 is made up of 15 amino acids. CDR1 and CDR2 from the germline V gene are SNHLY and FYNNEI. The CDR3 is CASSEARQGLETQYF. Here the CDR3 DNA reads TGTGCCAGCAGTGAGGCGAGACAGGGGCTAGAGACCCAGTACTTC. The full variable domain, its missing parts supplied by reference TRBV2 and TRBJ2-5, is EPEVTQTPSHQVTQMGQEVILRCVPISNHLYFYWYRQILGQKVEFLVSFYNNEISEKSEIFDDQFSVERPDGSNFTLKIRSTKLEDSAMYFCASSEARQGLETQYFGPGTRLLVL.

This sequence joins TRBV9 and TRBJ1-3, with 7 bases that match TRBD1. Germline CDR1 reads SGDLS; CDR2 reads YYNGEE. V shed 4 bases and J 3 bases; nucleotides not matched to a gene: 13. This CDR3 has 17 amino acids. CDR3 nucleotides: TGTGCCAGCAGCCCTCCCCTGGGGACAGATTTTGGAAACACCATATATTTT. This encodes CASSPPLGTDFGNTIYF.

The chain carries TRBV5-1 and TRBJ2-1, with 7 bases lining up with TRBD1. The CDR3 is made up of 13 amino acids. V lost 1 base and J lost 7; bases outside the gene matches: 2. CDR1 is SGHRS and CDR2 is YFSETQ in the germline V gene. The CDR3: CASSLSQGNEQFF. In DNA, the CDR3 is TGCGCCAGCAGCTTGTCACAGGGGAATGAGCAGTTCTTC.